This is a list of T cell receptor beta chains from one sample in a study of cytomegalovirus exposure and HLA in healthy donors. Sequencing used immunoSEQ multiplex PCR; TCRdb keeps in-frame clones, though not all of them. The data hold 100,000 to 150,000 clones, with approximately 80% observed a single time. Sequenced: PBMCs. The receptors come from a middle-aged man in good health and CMV-seronegative. Both conserved end residues are part of each CDR3. D genes are given only for firm matches. Size tells how often a clone was seen (once, few, many) or the class of an expanded clone, and some rows leave it out.

clone size | D gene | J gene | V gene | CDR3 DNA | CDR3 protein
NA | TRBD2 | TRBJ2-3 | TRBV19 | TGTGCCAGTAGTCGGGCCAGACGGGGGGGTTTCACAGATACGCAGTATTTT | CASSRARRGGFTDTQYF
few | NA | TRBJ2-7 | TRBV4-1 | TGCGCCAGCAGCCAAGGAATCAGGGGCTACTACGAGCAGTACTTC | CASSQGIRGYYEQYF
NA | NA | TRBJ2-5 | TRBV9 | TGTGCCAGCGGTAACTTTAAGACCCAGTACTTC | CASGNFKTQYF
few | NA | TRBJ1-4 | TRBV5-1 | TGCGCCAGCAGCGCAAACCCACCCAGGCCCCCAGGGGAAAAACTGTTTTTT | CASSANPPRPPGEKLFF
NA | TRBD2 | TRBJ2-3 | TRBV19 | TGTGCCAGTAGTATCCGACTAGCGGGGACAGATACGCAGTATTTT | CASSIRLAGTDTQYF
NA | NA | TRBJ1-5 | TRBV30 | TGTGCCTGGATGACAGGCAATCAGCCCCAGCATTTT | CAWMTGNQPQHF
NA | NA | TRBJ1-1 | TRBV6-6 | TGTGCCAGCAGTAGTCCGGGAGACATGAACACTGAAGCTTTCTTT | CASSSPGDMNTEAFF
once | NA | TRBJ1-5 | TRBV23-1 | TGCGCCAGCAGTCAATCCCGGTGCGGAGGGGGCAATCAGCCCCAGCATTTT | CASSQSRCGGGNQPQHF
NA | NA | TRBJ1-2 | TRBV27 | TGTGCCAGCAGTCCCCTTACAGGAATGAACTATGGCTACACCTTC | CASSPLTGMNYGYTF
NA | NA | TRBJ2-2 | TRBV7-6 | TGTGCCAGCAGCTCGATTTCTAAAGGGACTCACACCGGGGAGCTGTTTTTT | CASSSISKGTHTGELFF
NA | NA | TRBJ2-7 | TRBV27 | TGTGCCAGCAGCACTGGTGGCGGCTACGAGCAGTACTTC | CASSTGGGYEQYF
NA | TRBD1 | TRBJ1-1 | TRBV5-1 | TGCGCCAGCAGCTTCCTGCCGGGACAGCAGACTGTGAACACTGAAGCTTTCTTT | CASSFLPGQQTVNTEAFF
few | TRBD2 | TRBJ2-3 | TRBV7-6 | TGTGCCAGCAGCCCTTGGTCGAGCGGGGGCCGCACAGATACGCAGTATTTT | CASSPWSSGGRTDTQYF
few | TRBD1 | TRBJ1-6 | TRBV7-6 | TGTGCCAGCAGCTCGGGACAGGGAGGATCACCCCTCCACTTT | CASSSGQGGSPLHF
NA | TRBD2 | TRBJ2-7 | TRBV27 | TGTGCCAGCAGTTCCCCGGGACTAACTCCCTACGAGCAGTACTTC | CASSSPGLTPYEQYF
NA | TRBD1 | TRBJ1-1 | TRBV28 | TGTGCCAGCAGTTTAGGGGGGACAGGCGGCTTCACTGAAGCTTTCTTT | CASSLGGTGGFTEAFF
once | TRBD2 | TRBJ2-5 | TRBV15 | TGTGCCACCAGCACCTTAGCGGGGGGGCCAGAGACCCAGTACTTC | CATSTLAGGPETQYF
NA | TRBD2 | TRBJ2-1 | TRBV5-1 | TGCGCCAGCAGCTTGCTTTCTCTAGCGGGGGGGAAGTTCTTC | CASSLLSLAGGKFF
NA | TRBD1 | TRBJ1-5 | TRBV15 | TGTGCCACCAGCAGAGATGGGGCAGGGGGTCAGCCCCAGCATTTT | CATSRDGAGGQPQHF
NA | TRBD1 | TRBJ1-4 | TRBV6-1 | TGTGCCAGCAGTTCCGAGACAGGGAATGATGAAAAACTGTTTTTT | CASSSETGNDEKLFF
NA | TRBD2 | TRBJ2-2 | TRBV13 | TGTGCCAGCAGCTACTCCGGGACTAGCGGGAACACCGGGGAGCTGTTTTTT | CASSYSGTSGNTGELFF
NA | NA | TRBJ1-5 | TRBV30 | TGTGCCTGGAGTGTAGGAGGATCGGACCGCCGGCATTTT | CAWSVGGSDRRHF
NA | NA | TRBJ2-3 | TRBV5-1 | TGCGCCAGCAATGTACAGGGCACAGATACGCAGTATTTT | CASNVQGTDTQYF
few | TRBD2 | TRBJ2-7 | TRBV27 | TGTGCCAGCAGTTATAGCGGGAGGACCTACGAGCAGTACTTC | CASSYSGRTYEQYF
NA | TRBD1 | TRBJ2-7 | TRBV29-1 | TGCAGCGTTGAAAACAGGGGAAACGAGCAGTACTTC | CSVENRGNEQYF
once | TRBD1 | TRBJ1-2 | TRBV6-1 | TGTGCCAGCAGTGATAGCGGGACAGCTTATGGCTACACCTTC | CASSDSGTAYGYTF